One T cell receptor (beta chain) is described in this entry. No cognate antigen has been identified for it. One base away lies a much larger clone, so this may be a sequencing read error. The sample is drawn from a study of Graves' ophthalmopathy and Graves' hyperthyroidism (dated by TCRdb to the late 2010s). General notes on the study: Peripheral blood samples were taken at the time of initial diagnosis, before any treatment was given. The study used TCR beta repertoire signatures to distinguish Graves' ophthalmopathy from Graves' hyperthyroidism and to predict progression to ophthalmopathy. The independent validation cohort included under 20 hyperthyroidism patients plus 17 patients who later progressed from hyperthyroidism to ophthalmopathy. The 100 or so discovery patients were divided at random into training and test sets in a 7:3 ratio. After sampling, hyperthyroidism patients received methimazole starting at 30 mg daily, and ophthalmopathy patients received high-dose intravenous methylprednisolone. In total, over 130 blood samples were TCR-sequenced: fewer than 50 ophthalmopathy, under 85 hyperthyroidism and about 17 hyperthyroidism-to-ophthalmopathy patients. In roughly 6 hyperthyroidism patients, T-cell repertoires of thyroid tissue and blood were compared. To explore V-J signatures that separate ophthalmopathy from hyperthyroidism, a discovery set of 95 to 100 patients was enrolled, consisting of 40 to 45 with ophthalmopathy and fewer than 60 with stable hyperthyroidism. The full study reports these points: In validation, the model predicted ophthalmopathy progression with about 70% sensitivity and roughly 78% specificity; roughly eleven predicted patients were CT-confirmed with GO in a median of around 6 months. In cross-validation, the 13-signature model distinguished ophthalmopathy from stable hyperthyroidism with approximately 90% sensitivity and 81.08% specificity, while in the test set the corresponding values were roughly 80% and 75%. Most expanded thyroid clonotypes with a frequency above 0.001 also appeared in blood, which suggests that blood repertoires may reflect the immune response in the thyroid. No statistical method was used to predetermine the sample size, and group allocation was not hidden from the investigators.

Stable hyperthyroidism was defined as no progression to ophthalmopathy within 18 months of follow-up. Hyperthyroidism patients were newly diagnosed, were aged 18 to 65 years, and had a disease duration under 2 months. Anyone with other autoimmune diseases, uncontrolled infections, pregnancy or lactation was excluded from the study. Diagnosis relied on clinical symptoms, serum thyroxine, TRAb, thyroid ultrasound and orbital computed tomography. PBMCs were isolated from 10 ml of fresh peripheral blood by Ficoll-Paque density gradient centrifugation. Total RNA was extracted with Trizol reagent and quality-checked on an Agilent 2100 Bioanalyzer. TCR beta CDR3 regions were amplified from RNA transcripts for repertoire sequencing. A first-round RT-PCR used HTBI primers with the Qiagen OneStep RT-PCR kit, followed by a second-round multiplex PCR, size selection and purification. The libraries underwent paired-end sequencing with 100 bp reads on an Illumina HiSeq2000. As for the authors' bioinformatics: SOAPnuke was used to process the reads, throwing out any read that had adapters, had uncalled bases, had a mean Phred below 15, or lacked an exact constant-primer or identifier match. COPE v1.2.5 was used to merge high-quality paired reads. Each unique nucleotide sequence was defined as a clonotype, and clonotypes were aligned to IMGT TRB V, D and J references with MiTCR v1.1. Only V-J combinations with frequency above 0.0001 were analysed, covering 99% to 99.2% of repertoires. For each V-J combination, a TCR clonal expansion and chaos score was defined as F50 clonal expansion divided by the chaos observed in the TCRdist matrix. Welch's t-statistics and random forest were used to narrow the features down to about twelve V-J combinations, which were then fed into a naive Bayes classifier. The similarity between thyroid and blood repertoires was quantified using the Morisita-Horn index. TCRdb reran the public reads through fastp at Q25 and MiXCR, keeping productive beta chains. CDR3 protein sequences are deduplicated, and each keeps its most common genes and DNA. Here the V and J calls rest on TCRdb's processing, not on the authors' analysis. The sample records 350,000 to 400,000 distinct CDR3 sequences, approximately 15% of which are singletons. Roughly 7% of the sample is taken by the ten largest.

Trimming removed 7 bases from V and 7 bases from J; the gene matches leave 13 bases unexplained. From a lookup of the germline V gene, CDR1 and CDR2 are SQVTM and ANQGSEA. From its cysteine to its phenylalanine, the CDR3 spans 14 amino acids. Of all the DNA, just the CDR3 is kept, 42 bases in frame from base 1. This TCR was sampled from a young woman with stable Graves' hyperthyroidism. Donor details come from another sample of the same person, matched by shared clones. Sequencing was carried out using peripheral blood. The rearrangement joined TRBV29-1 to TRBJ2-5; TRBD1 lines up with 9 middle nucleotides. The DNA sequence is as follows: TGCAGCGCTGACGGGACAGGGTTTGATGGGACCCAGTACTTC. Its product reads: CSADGTGFDGTQYF.